Listed here are 21 T cell receptor beta chains from one sample, sequenced in a study of T cell responses to AZD1222 COVID-19 vaccine. Assay: immunoSEQ multiplex PCR; the TCRdb copy retains only in-frame clones and omits some. The data hold about 100,000 clones, with 92% observed a single time. Sequences were derived from peripheral blood, sampled on day 0 of AZD1222 vaccination. Receptors originate from an adult in good health.

V is TRBV6-5 and J is TRBJ1-2; D remains ambiguous. Trimming pared 4 bases from V and 5 bases from J, leaving 14 bases between. Germline V gene lookup returns CDR1 MNHEY and CDR2 SVGAGI. This CDR3 comprises 14 residues. The CDR3 sequence: CASSLLRADYGYTF. In DNA, the CDR3 is TGTGCCAGCAGTTTGCTTAGGGCGGATTATGGCTACACCTTC.

The chain has TRBV5-1 and TRBJ2-3, with TRBD2 identical over 15 bases. The CDR3 has 16 amino acids. Trimming at V came to 4 bases and at J to 3 bases, leaving 3 bases not matched to a gene. The germline V gene encodes CDR1 SGHRS and CDR2 YFSETQ. The CDR3 reads CASSRTSGRATDTQYF. CDR3 nucleotides: TGCGCCAGCAGCAGGACTAGCGGGAGGGCGACAGATACGCAGTATTTT.

The V gene is TRBV2, the J gene TRBJ2-7; D remains unclear. This CDR3 has 12 residues. The germline V gene encodes CDR1 SNHLY and CDR2 FYNNEI. Trimming pared 7 bases from V and 5 bases from J, leaving 12 bases between. The CDR3 protein is CASTPLPNEQYF. In DNA, the CDR3 is TGTGCCAGCACCCCTTTGCCCAACGAGCAGTACTTC.

The chain is built from TRBV21-1 and TRBJ2-6; the table names TRBD1, a call not compared with the DNA. TRBV21-1 is a known pseudogene. The CDR3 is 20 amino acids. The CDR3 DNA reads TGTGCCAGCAGCAAGCGGGGCCGGGACAGGGGGCGTTTTGGGGCCAACGTCCTGACTTTC. The encoded protein is CASSKRGRDRGRFGANVLTF.

This clone was counted a single time. This chain uses TRBV6-5 with TRBJ2-7, with 8 nucleotides matching TRBD2. After removal of 5 bases from V and 4 bases from J, the junction contained 7 bases not matched to a gene. CDR3 length: 14 residues. Germline CDR1 reads MNHEY; CDR2 reads SVGAGI. The CDR3 DNA reads TGTGCCAGCAGTCGTGGGACTAGGGCTTACGAGCAGTACTTC. Translation: CASSRGTRAYEQYF.

Relative to its sample, this clone is large (0.1 to 1%). The rearrangement links TRBV4-1 to TRBJ2-1; D possibly corresponds to TRBD1 (5 bases). Germline CDR1 MGHRA, CDR2 YSYEKL. The CDR3 runs 13 residues. Trimming removed 3 bases at V and 9 bases at J, with 12 bases between. The CDR3 reads CASSHLPRGEQFF. The CDR3 DNA sequence: TGCGCCAGCAGCCACTTGCCTAGGGGTGAGCAGTTCTTC.

The V and J genes are TRBV2 and TRBJ2-5; D may be TRBD1 (5 bases). V was pared by 6 bases and J by 6 bases, with 23 bases between. Germline V gene lookup returns CDR1 SNHLY and CDR2 FYNNEI. The CDR3 has 16 residues. CDR3: CASSSSRGTSEKTQYF. As DNA, the CDR3 is TGTGCCAGCAGCTCGTCTAGGGGCACCAGCGAGAAGACCCAGTACTTC. Supplemented by reference TRBV2 and TRBJ2-5, the full variable domain reads EPEVTQTPSHQVTQMGQEVILRCVPISNHLYFYWYRQILGQKVEFLVSFYNNEISEKSEIFDDQFSVERPDGSNFTLKIRSTKLEDSAMYFCASSSSRGTSEKTQYFGPGTRLLVL.

The chain recombines TRBV5-8 with TRBJ2-1; TRBD2 agrees at 11 bases. Per germline, CDR1 SGHTS and CDR2 YDEGEE. The junction had 3 bases not matched to a gene; V was cut back by 0 bases and J by 4 bases. This CDR3 has 16 residues. DNA of the CDR3: TGTGCCAGCAGCTTGGGGACTAGCGGGTCATACAATGAGCAGTTCTTC. Its protein product is CASSLGTSGSYNEQFF.

This clone was seen once. V gene TRBV6-4 combines with J gene TRBJ2-7; a weak D match, TRBD2 (5 bases). The V end was cut by 10 bases, the J end by 3 bases, with 7 bases between. CDR1 MRHNA and CDR2 SNTAGT come from the germline V gene. This CDR3 contains 10 residues. In nucleotides, the CDR3 is TGTGCCAACACTAGCTACGAGCAGTACTTC. This encodes CANTSYEQYF.

This chain links TRBV5-1 with TRBJ2-3; 12 positions agree with TRBD2. With V trimmed by 1 base and J by 3 bases, 0 bases remained unmatched. CDR1 SGHRS and CDR2 YFSETQ come from the germline V gene. The CDR3 has 15 residues. This CDR3 reads CASSLTSGRTDTQYF. CDR3 nucleotides: TGCGCCAGCAGCTTGACTAGCGGGAGGACAGATACGCAGTATTTT. The full variable domain, rest sourced from reference TRBV5-1 and TRBJ2-3, is KAGVTQTPRYLIKTRGQQVTLSCSPISGHRSVSWYQQTPGQGLQFLFEYFSETQRNKGNFPGRFSGRQFSNSRSEMNVSTLELGDSALYLCASSLTSGRTDTQYFGPGTRLTVL.

The chain is built from TRBV6-5 and TRBJ1-2, with D uncertain. CDR1 and CDR2 (germline): MNHEY, SVGAGI. There are 12 residues in the CDR3. V lost 4 bases and J lost 6, with 9 bases in between. In DNA, the CDR3 is TGTGCCAGCAGTTCATTCGGGGATGGCTACACCTTC. Protein sequence: CASSSFGDGYTF.

The rearrangement joins TRBV5-5 to TRBJ1-1; D is undetermined. The germline CDR1 and CDR2 sequences are SGHKS and YYEKEE (reference sequence). The CDR3 is 16 residues long. V was cut by 1 base and J by 0 bases, with 13 bases left in between. The CDR3 is CASSLIPNRMNTEAFF. The CDR3 coding sequence is TGTGCCAGCAGCTTGATCCCCAATCGAATGAACACTGAAGCTTTCTTT.

As for this clone: Other DNA sequences from this sample encode an identical CDR3 as well. Written as DNA, the CDR3 is TGCGCCAGCAGCTTAGACCTCTCTGGAAACACCATATATTTT. Translation: CASSLDLSGNTIYF. The gene calls are TRBV5-1 and TRBJ1-3; D is unclear. CDR3 length equals 14 residues. Trimming took 2 bases from V and 0 from J, leaving 6 bases between them. Germline V gives CDR1 SGHRS, CDR2 YFSETQ.

V usage is TRBV27 and J usage is TRBJ1-2; D unresolved. This CDR3 is 13 amino acids long. CDR1 is MNHEY and CDR2 is SMNVEV in the germline V gene (reference sequence). Trimming shortened V by 5 bases and J by 8 bases, and 15 bases separated the two germline ends. The CDR3 DNA is TGTGCCAGCAGTCCCTACGAGAGGTACGGCTACACCTTC. Amino acids: CASSPYERYGYTF.

The chain combines TRBV27 with TRBJ2-5; 7 bases are a match to TRBD1. Germline V gene sequence: CDR1 MNHEY, CDR2 SMNVEV (reference sequence). This CDR3 region has 16 residues. Trimming removed 3 bases from V and 3 bases from J; junction bases left unmatched: 10. This CDR3 reads CASSFGRPGQKETQYF. The CDR3 DNA sequence: TGTGCCAGCAGTTTTGGGCGACCGGGACAGAAAGAGACCCAGTACTTC.

The gene calls are TRBV4-1 and TRBJ1-2; 7 positions match TRBD1. The trim removed 0 bases at V and 9 bases at J, leaving 10 bases unmatched. Germline loops: CDR1 MGHRA, CDR2 YSYEKL. This CDR3 is built from 15 residues. The CDR3 bases are TGCGCCAGCAGCCAAGATACGTTTCAGGGGGAGAGCTACACCTTC. As protein: CASSQDTFQGESYTF.

The chain has TRBV5-1 and TRBJ2-5, with 7 bases lining up with TRBD2. From germline, CDR1 is SGHRS and CDR2 YFSETQ. The CDR3 sequence is 18 residues long. Unmatched junction bases numbered 15, after V lost 0 bases and J lost 4 bases. Here the CDR3 reads CASSLGASGGGGPETQYF. Here the CDR3 DNA reads TGCGCCAGCAGCTTGGGTGCGTCGGGAGGTGGAGGTCCAGAGACCCAGTACTTC.

This clone was seen a single time. V usage is TRBV19 and J usage is TRBJ2-5; 10 bases align to TRBD2. Trimming removed 5 bases from V and 2 bases from J; junction bases left unmatched: 2. The length of the CDR3 is 14 residues. CDR1 and CDR2 (germline): LNHDA, SQIVND (reference sequence). CDR3: CASSFSGRQETQYF. The CDR3 DNA follows: TGTGCCAGTAGTTTTAGCGGGAGGCAAGAGACCCAGTACTTC. The variable domain in full, with the rest retrieved from reference TRBV19 and TRBJ2-5, is DGGITQSPKYLFRKEGQNVTLSCEQNLNHDAMYWYRQDPGQGLRLIYYSQIVNDFQKGDIAEGYSVSREKKESFPLTVTSAQKNPTAFYLCASSFSGRQETQYFGPGTRLLVL.

V usage is TRBV19 and J usage is TRBJ1-1; possible D gene TRBD1, 5 bases. Germline CDR1 reads LNHDA; CDR2 reads SQIVND (reference sequence). This CDR3 has 15 amino acids. Trimming left V 3 bases short and J 7 bases short, with 18 bases between. The CDR3 reads CASSIVSAGRNEAFF. The DNA of the CDR3 is TGTGCCAGTAGTATTGTTTCGGCAGGGCGTAATGAAGCTTTCTTT.

CDR3: CASSLGTGGDQPQHF. The CDR3 nucleotides are TGTGCCAGCAGCTTAGGGACAGGGGGCGATCAGCCCCAGCATTTT. V gene TRBV7-9 combines with J gene TRBJ1-5; 11 positions agree with TRBD1. J gave up 5 bases and V 1 base, and 1 base lay outside the gene matches. The CDR3 extends over 15 amino acids. The germline gives CDR1 SEHNR, CDR2 FQNEAQ (reference sequence). Combining the CDR3 with reference TRBV7-9 and TRBJ1-5 gives the whole variable domain DTGVSQNPRHKITKRGQNVTFRCDPISEHNRLYWYRQTLGQGPEFLTYFQNEAQLEKSRLLSDRFSAERPKGSFSTLEIQRTEQGDSAMYLCASSLGTGGDQPQHFGDGTRLSIL.

The chain recombines TRBV11-2 with TRBJ1-1, with D unresolved. Germline V gene lookup returns CDR1 SGHAT and CDR2 FQNNGV. The CDR3 consists of 14 residues. Trimming took 1 base from V and 3 from J, leaving 9 bases between them. The CDR3 spells CASSLGATDTEAFF. CDR3 in DNA: TGTGCCAGCAGCTTAGGAGCGACGGACACTGAAGCTTTCTTT.